These 14 T cell receptor beta chains share one sample of origin, sequenced in a study of identifying expanded T cells in peripheral blood. Repertoires were generated with immunoSEQ multiplex PCR, while TCRdb's copy carries only in-frame clones and drops some. Of roughly 100,000 clones listed, about 89% were seen once; the top ten hold about 15%. Specimen: blood. The receptor source for this set is a person between 18 and 75 years old in good health.

The chain recombines TRBV11-1 with TRBJ2-1; tentative D call: TRBD2 (6 bases). The V end was cut by 1 base, the J end by 0 bases, with 10 bases between. The CDR3 loop spans 16 amino acids. Per germline, CDR1 SGHAT and CDR2 FQDESV (reference sequence). In nucleotides, the CDR3 is TGTGCCAGCAGCTTAGATGCGACTAGCTCCTACAATGAGCAGTTCTTC. Amino acid sequence: CASSLDATSSYNEQFF.

The V call is TRBV10-3, the J call TRBJ2-4; D gene uncertain. Germline V gives CDR1 ENHRY, CDR2 SYGVKD. This CDR3 spans 13 amino acids. V was pared by 4 bases and J by 9 bases, with 13 bases between. The CDR3 region is CAISGREKGIQYF. CDR3 nucleotide sequence: TGTGCCATCAGTGGACGAGAGAAGGGCATTCAGTACTTC.

This chain links TRBV13 with TRBJ2-1; 8 bases are shared with TRBD2. The V and J ends lost 4 bases and 7 bases, in that order; junction bases with no gene match: 6. The CDR3 has 14 amino acids. Germline values: CDR1 PRHDT, CDR2 FYEKMQ (reference sequence). The CDR3 sequence is CASSSGGARNEQFF. As DNA, the CDR3 is TGTGCCAGCAGCTCCGGGGGGGCTAGGAATGAGCAGTTCTTC.

This chain joins TRBV15 and TRBJ2-3; no clear D gene. Trimming took off 3 bases at V and 8 bases at J, with 9 bases between the two ends. The CDR3 is 12 residues long. Germline V gives CDR1 LNHNV, CDR2 YYDKDF (reference sequence). The CDR3 is CATSSTQATQYF. DNA of the CDR3: TGTGCCACCAGCAGTACGCAGGCTACGCAGTATTTT.

The rearrangement links TRBV19 to TRBJ2-2, with 10 bases that match TRBD1. Germline values: CDR1 LNHDA, CDR2 SQIVND (reference sequence). V dropped 3 bases and J dropped 6; count of bases not matched to a gene: 7. The CDR3 spans 16 residues. CDR3 sequence (DNA): TGTGCCAGTAGTATGGGACAGGGGTCTATCGCCGGGGAGCTGTTTTTT. Protein: CASSMGQGSIAGELFF.

This clone was seen just once. The V and J genes are TRBV11-2 and TRBJ2-1; 10 bases align to TRBD2. Germline CDR1 SGHAT, CDR2 FQNNGV. The CDR3 has 16 residues. Trimming removed 6 bases from V and 0 bases from J; junction bases left unmatched: 5. CDR3 nucleotides: TGTGCCAGCAGTTCTAGCGGGGGCTACTCCTACAATGAGCAGTTCTTC. Its protein product is CASSSSGGYSYNEQFF.

With regard to this clone: Within the sample, other DNA sequences also encode this same CDR3. CDR3 residues: CASSFFAGASSYNEQFF. The CDR3 coding sequence is TGCGCCAGCAGCTTTTTTGCTGGAGCAAGTTCCTACAATGAGCAGTTCTTC. The chain couples TRBV5-1 to TRBJ2-1, with D unresolved. Trimming cost V 2 bases and J 1 base, with 16 bases left between them. Germline lookup yields CDR1 SGHRS and CDR2 YFSETQ. This CDR3 has 17 residues.

Notes on this clone: In the same sample, other DNA sequences code for this CDR3. This sequence joins TRBV4-2 and TRBJ2-7, with D uncertain. Trimming left V 0 bases short and J 2 bases short, with 5 bases between. CDR1 and CDR2 from the germline V gene are LGHNA and YNFKEQ. The CDR3 length is 13 residues. In DNA form, the CDR3 reads TGTGCCAGCAGCCAAGACGGAGCCTACGAGCAGTACTTC. Its protein is CASSQDGAYEQYF.

The chain uses TRBV28 and TRBJ2-4; TRBD2 aligns across 12 bases. Germline CDR1 MDHEN, CDR2 SYDVKM. Germline trimming cut 5 bases from V and 0 bases from J; bases unmatched to any gene: 5. The CDR3 is made up of 17 amino acids. CDR3 in DNA: TGTGCCAGCAGTCCAGGACTAGCGGGGCTAGCCAAAAACATTCAGTACTTC. Translating gives CASSPGLAGLAKNIQYF.

The gene calls are TRBV4-1 and TRBJ1-1, with D perhaps matching TRBD1 (6 bases). Trimming took off 1 base at V and 1 base at J, with 10 bases between the two ends. The CDR3 has 15 residues. The germline gives CDR1 MGHRA, CDR2 YSYEKL. The CDR3 is CASSQGTGWNTEAFF. For the CDR3, the DNA is TGCGCCAGCAGCCAAGGTACAGGGTGGAACACTGAAGCTTTCTTT.

In its sample, this clone was seen once. The J gene is TRBJ2-5, the V gene TRBV10-2; D remains unclear. Judging by the DNA end, TRBJ2-7 fits better; the J call may be wrong. The CDR3 spans 12 residues. Germline V gives CDR1 WSHSY, CDR2 SAAADI. The CDR3 spells CASSPMVYEQYF. The CDR3 nucleotides are TGCGCCAGCAGTCCAATGGTTTACGAGCAGTACTTC.

This chain joins TRBV7-2 and TRBJ2-5; 9 bases match TRBD2. This CDR3 has 17 amino acids. Germline V lookup: CDR1 SGHTA, CDR2 FQGNSA. The junction had 12 bases not matched to a gene; V was cut back by 2 bases and J by 5 bases. The CDR3 sequence: CASSLNAGGGAAETQYF. The CDR3 nucleotides read TGTGCCAGCAGCTTAAACGCTGGCGGGGGGGCCGCGGAGACCCAGTACTTC.

The chain is built from TRBV6-5 and TRBJ1-5; D is unresolved. Germline CDR1 reads MNHEY; CDR2 reads SVGAGI. The ends were cut back, 0 bases at V and 7 bases at J, with 10 bases in the middle. The CDR3 has 14 residues. CDR3 amino acids: CASSYSMFGQPQHF. The CDR3 nucleotides are TGTGCCAGCAGTTACTCGATGTTCGGACAGCCCCAGCATTTT.

This clone has more than one count but fewer than ten. The V call is TRBV5-8, the J call TRBJ2-7; D not certain. The germline gives CDR1 SGHTS, CDR2 YDEGEE. Trimming removed 0 bases at V and 5 bases at J, with 6 bases between. The CDR3 is 12 residues long. As DNA, the CDR3 is TGTGCCAGCAGCTTGGATTCCAACGAGCAGTACTTC. Its protein product is CASSLDSNEQYF.